This record concerns one T cell receptor beta chain sequence. The data belong to a study of T-cell reconstitution after alpha-beta-depleted transplantation in children. Library preparation (for TCRbeta) was performed with unique molecular identifiers. Using its own MiXCR run on the PCR reads, TCRdb lists one record per CDR3 protein. The sample consists of about 400,000 distinct CDR3 sequences, roughly 20% of them appearing once. Material: PBMCs from the stem cell graft donor, obtained from the stem cell graft. This clonotype was obtained from a human donor who donated a stem cell graft to a child with acute myeloid leukemia.

The CDR3 protein is CASRVTGGHTDTQYF. CDR3 sequence (DNA): TGTGCCAGCAGGGTGACAGGGGGCCATACAGATACGCAGTATTTT. The rearrangement uses TRBV25-1 and TRBJ2-3; TRBD1 aligns across 10 bases. V shed 6 bases, J shed 3 bases, and the junction held 6 bases outside the gene matches. CDR3 length: 15 amino acids. CDR1 MGHDK and CDR2 SYGVNS come from the germline V gene.